The clone carrying this T cell receptor beta chain appeared once. Its target is unknown. Other DNA sequences from this sample encode an identical CDR3 as well. The table came from immunoSEQ multiplex PCR; TCRdb's copy has only in-frame clones and leaves some out. The data contain approximately 120,000 clones, less than 90% of them singletons. Trimming removed 2 bases from V and 1 base from J, with 6 bases in between. The CDR3 has 14 residues. CDR1 is LNHDA and CDR2 is SQIVND in the germline V gene (reference sequence). These data belong to a study of T cell responses to AZD1222 COVID-19 vaccine. Study-wide points: Mostly white British, mostly female donors; authors suggested clonal diversity may be underestimated. With two AZD1222 doses given, Spike-specific TCR breadth and depth both rose.

The sequencing here drew on peripheral blood, taken on day 0 of AZD1222 vaccination. The J gene is TRBJ1-5, the V gene TRBV19; D remains ambiguous. This sequence originates from an adult in good health. This chain's CDR3 is CASSIPGSNQPQHF. The DNA of the CDR3 is TGTGCCAGTAGTATACCAGGCAGCAATCAGCCCCAGCATTTT.